What follows are 13 T cell receptor beta chains derived from one specimen sequenced in a study of blood T cell repertoires in COVID-19. Profiled with immunoSEQ multiplex PCR; TCRdb holds only in-frame clones, not every one. The table lists roughly 150,000 clones, over 70% of them singletons. Sequences were obtained from PBMCs or T cells enriched from blood (not recorded which). Source of these receptors: an older man who had been exposed to COVID-19.

The chain combines TRBV28 with TRBJ2-7; 8 positions match TRBD1. The CDR3 totals 15 residues. Germline lookup yields CDR1 MDHEN and CDR2 SYDVKM. J lost 0 bases, V lost 5 bases, and 6 bases had no gene match. CDR3 nucleotide sequence: TGTGCCAGCAGTCCTGGGACAGGCTACTCCTACGAGCAGTACTTC. Translating gives CASSPGTGYSYEQYF.

This clone was seen once. J is TRBJ2-1 and V is TRBV7-8, with TRBD2 matching 11 bases. This CDR3 region has 17 residues. The germline CDR1 and CDR2 sequences are SGHVS and FQNEAQ. Trimming cost V 0 bases and J 3 bases; bases outside gene matches: 4. The CDR3, as DNA: TGTGCCAGCAGCTTAGCCCTAGCGGGGGGCTACTACAATGAGCAGTTCTTC. Amino acids: CASSLALAGGYYNEQFF.

The chain combines TRBV19 with TRBJ2-7; D might be TRBD1 (6 bases). The CDR3 consists of 15 residues. Germline values: CDR1 LNHDA, CDR2 SQIVND (reference sequence). The V gene lost 5 bases and the J gene lost 2 bases, with 16 bases spanning the gap. DNA for the CDR3: TGTGCCAGTAGTTTAGTCAGGGGTTCCGCCTACGAGCAGTACTTC. Amino acids: CASSLVRGSAYEQYF.

V usage is TRBV11-3 and J usage is TRBJ2-1; TRBD2 might be the D (6 bases). Trimming left V 4 bases short and J 10 bases short, with 17 bases between. Germline V gene lookup returns CDR1 SGHNT and CDR2 YENEEA. The CDR3 loop spans 14 amino acids. Written as DNA, the CDR3 is TGTGCCAGCAGCTCCCAGGACGAGGGAGGAGAGCAGTTCTTC. It encodes CASSSQDEGGEQFF.

The chain carries TRBV11-2 and TRBJ2-5; maybe TRBD1 (6 bases). The CDR3 has 15 amino acids. Germline assignment: CDR1 SGHAT and CDR2 FQNNGV. The V end was cut by 1 base, the J end by 5 bases, with 14 bases between. DNA of the CDR3: TGTGCCAGCAGCTTAGGACAGTCAGGGGTGGAGACCCAGTACTTC. It specifies CASSLGQSGVETQYF.

This clone came up once. This chain connects TRBV7-2 to TRBJ2-7; 9 bases map to TRBD1. This CDR3 region has 14 residues. Germline loops: CDR1 SGHTA, CDR2 FQGNSA. J gave up 5 bases and V 3 bases, and 5 bases lay outside the gene matches. This CDR3 is CASSFRTGDHEQYF. CDR3 DNA sequence: TGTGCCAGCAGCTTCCGGACAGGGGACCACGAGCAGTACTTC. The full variable domain, in which reference TRBV7-2 and TRBJ2-7 provide the parts outside the CDR3, is GAGVSQSPSNKVTEKGKDVELRCDPISGHTALYWYRQSLGQGLEFLIYFQGNSAPDKSGLPSDRFSAERTGGSVSTLTIQRTQQEDSAVYLCASSFRTGDHEQYFGPGTRLTVT.

V gene TRBV2 combines with J gene TRBJ2-2; weak D call: TRBD1 (7 bases). V lost 8 bases and J lost 0, with 22 bases in between. CDR1 is SNHLY, CDR2 FYNNEI, per germline. The CDR3 covers 18 residues. Here the CDR3 reads CASGGTVTDPANTGELFF. Written as DNA, the CDR3 is TGTGCCAGCGGCGGGACAGTAACGGACCCGGCGAACACCGGGGAGCTGTTTTTT.

This rearrangement joins TRBV7-2 to TRBJ2-2, with TRBD2 matching over 7 bases. J was trimmed by 6 bases and V by 1 base; bases with no gene match: 5. The V gene's germline CDR1 is SGHTA and CDR2 FQGNSA. The CDR3 is 15 residues long. This CDR3 is CASSLVGTTPGELFF. CDR3 nucleotides: TGTGCCAGCAGCTTAGTGGGGACTACACCCGGGGAGCTGTTTTTT. The whole variable domain, remainder taken from reference TRBV7-2 and TRBJ2-2, is GAGVSQSPSNKVTEKGKDVELRCDPISGHTALYWYRQSLGQGLEFLIYFQGNSAPDKSGLPSDRFSAERTGGSVSTLTIQRTQQEDSAVYLCASSLVGTTPGELFFGEGSRLTVL.

The rearrangement links TRBV7-9 to TRBJ2-2; the D gene is possibly TRBD2 (5 bases). CDR1 and CDR2 (germline): SEHNR, FQNEAQ (reference sequence). Between the trimmed V and J ends, which lost 5 bases and 1 base, there was a span of 8 bases. The CDR3 loop spans 14 amino acids. This CDR3 is CASSEGWNTGELFF. CDR3 in DNA: TGTGCCAGCAGCGAGGGATGGAACACCGGGGAGCTGTTTTTT.

The CDR3 here is CASSRQRNTEAFF. The CDR3 nucleotides are TGTGCCAGCAGTCGACAGAGGAACACTGAAGCTTTCTTT. The genes are TRBV6-2 or TRBV6-3 and TRBJ1-1; the D gene is possibly TRBD1 (5 bases). The CDR3 loop spans 13 amino acids. In germline, CDR1 is MNHEY, CDR2 SVGEGT. V dropped 5 bases and J dropped 1 base, with 8 bases sitting between them.

This chain connects TRBV5-4 to TRBJ1-1; no clear D gene. The CDR3 totals 12 residues. CDR1 and CDR2 (germline): SGHNT, YYREEE (reference sequence). Trimming took off 3 bases at V and 8 bases at J, with 11 bases between the two ends. CDR3 bases: TGTGCCAGCAGCTCCCAGAGGCGAGAAGCTTTCTTT. This codes for CASSSQRREAFF.

The rearrangement joins TRBV18 to TRBJ2-7; possible D gene TRBD2, 6 bases. The CDR3 has 12 residues. Between the trimmed V and J ends, which lost 3 bases and 7 bases, there was a span of 10 bases. Germline V lookup: CDR1 KGHSH, CDR2 LQKENI. This CDR3 is CASSPNREEQYF. The CDR3 coding sequence is TGTGCCAGCTCACCCAACCGGGAGGAGCAGTACTTC.

This clone turned up a few times. The V and J genes are TRBV19 and TRBJ1-5; 7 bases fit TRBD1. The CDR3 has 16 residues. Germline assignment: CDR1 LNHDA and CDR2 SQIVND (reference sequence). Germline trimming cut 0 bases from V and 6 bases from J; bases unmatched to any gene: 8. CDR3 nucleotide sequence: TGTGCCAGTAGTATAGATACGGGGACAGCAGGTCAGCCCCAGCATTTT. Protein product: CASSIDTGTAGQPQHF.